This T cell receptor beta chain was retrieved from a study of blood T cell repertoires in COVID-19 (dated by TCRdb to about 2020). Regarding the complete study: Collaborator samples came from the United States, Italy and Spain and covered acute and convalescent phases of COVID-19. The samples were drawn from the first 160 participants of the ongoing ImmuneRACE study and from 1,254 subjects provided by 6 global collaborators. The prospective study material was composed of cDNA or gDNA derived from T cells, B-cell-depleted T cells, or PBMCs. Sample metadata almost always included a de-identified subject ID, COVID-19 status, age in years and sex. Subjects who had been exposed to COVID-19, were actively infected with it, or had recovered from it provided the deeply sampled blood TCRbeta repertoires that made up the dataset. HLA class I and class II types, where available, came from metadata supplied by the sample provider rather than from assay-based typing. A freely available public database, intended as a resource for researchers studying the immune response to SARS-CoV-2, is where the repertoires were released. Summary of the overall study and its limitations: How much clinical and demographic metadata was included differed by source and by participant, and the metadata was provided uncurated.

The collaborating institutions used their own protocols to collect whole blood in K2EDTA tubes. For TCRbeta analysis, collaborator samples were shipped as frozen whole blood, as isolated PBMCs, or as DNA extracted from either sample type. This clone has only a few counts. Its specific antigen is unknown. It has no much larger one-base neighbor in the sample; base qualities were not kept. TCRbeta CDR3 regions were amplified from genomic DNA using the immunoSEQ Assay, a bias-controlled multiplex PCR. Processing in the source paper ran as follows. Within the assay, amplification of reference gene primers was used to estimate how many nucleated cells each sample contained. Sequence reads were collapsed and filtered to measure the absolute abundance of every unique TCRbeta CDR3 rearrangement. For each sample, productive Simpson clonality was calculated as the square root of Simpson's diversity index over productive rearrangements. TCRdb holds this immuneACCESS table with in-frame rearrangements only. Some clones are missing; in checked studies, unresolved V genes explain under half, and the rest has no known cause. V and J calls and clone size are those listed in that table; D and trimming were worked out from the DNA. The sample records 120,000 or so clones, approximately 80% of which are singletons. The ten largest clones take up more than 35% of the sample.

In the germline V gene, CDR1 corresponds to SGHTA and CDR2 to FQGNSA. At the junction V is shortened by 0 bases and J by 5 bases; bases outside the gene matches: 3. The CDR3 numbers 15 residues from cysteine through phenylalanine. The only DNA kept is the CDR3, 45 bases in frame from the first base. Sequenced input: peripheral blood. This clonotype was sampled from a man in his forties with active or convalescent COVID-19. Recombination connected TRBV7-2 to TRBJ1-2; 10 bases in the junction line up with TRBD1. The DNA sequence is TGTGCCAGCAGCTTAGCCTGGGGACAGGGGTATGGCTACACCTTC. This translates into CASSLAWGQGYGYTF.